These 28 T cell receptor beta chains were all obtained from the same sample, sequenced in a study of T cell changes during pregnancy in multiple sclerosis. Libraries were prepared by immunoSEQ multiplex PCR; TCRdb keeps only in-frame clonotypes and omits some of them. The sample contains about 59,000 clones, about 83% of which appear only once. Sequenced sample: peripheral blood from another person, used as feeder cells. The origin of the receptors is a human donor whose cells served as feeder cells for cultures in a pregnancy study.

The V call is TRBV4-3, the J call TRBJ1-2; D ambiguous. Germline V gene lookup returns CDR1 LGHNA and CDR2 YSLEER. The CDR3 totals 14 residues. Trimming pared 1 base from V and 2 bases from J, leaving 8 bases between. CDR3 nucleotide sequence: TGCGCCAGCAGCCAAGGCATTGGAAACTATGGCTACACCTTC. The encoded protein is CASSQGIGNYGYTF.

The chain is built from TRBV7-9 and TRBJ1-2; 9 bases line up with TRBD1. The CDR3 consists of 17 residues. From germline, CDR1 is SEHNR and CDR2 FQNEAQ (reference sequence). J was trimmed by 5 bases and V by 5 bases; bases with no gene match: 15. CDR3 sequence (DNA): TGTGCCAGCAGCGATCAGGCCGGGACAGGGTTTTGGTATGGCTACACCTTC. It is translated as CASSDQAGTGFWYGYTF.

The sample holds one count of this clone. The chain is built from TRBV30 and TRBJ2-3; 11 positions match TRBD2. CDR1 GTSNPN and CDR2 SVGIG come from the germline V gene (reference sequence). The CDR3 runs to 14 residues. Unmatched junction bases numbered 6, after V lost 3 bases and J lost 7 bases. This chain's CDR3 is CAWSALAGVNTQYF. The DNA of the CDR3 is TGTGCCTGGAGCGCACTAGCGGGGGTAAATACGCAGTATTTT.

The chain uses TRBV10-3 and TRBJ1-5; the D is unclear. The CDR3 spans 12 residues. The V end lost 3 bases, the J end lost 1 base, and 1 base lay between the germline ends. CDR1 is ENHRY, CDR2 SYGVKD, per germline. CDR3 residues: CAISDSNQPQHF. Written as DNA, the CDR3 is TGTGCCATCAGTGACAGCAATCAGCCCCAGCATTTT.

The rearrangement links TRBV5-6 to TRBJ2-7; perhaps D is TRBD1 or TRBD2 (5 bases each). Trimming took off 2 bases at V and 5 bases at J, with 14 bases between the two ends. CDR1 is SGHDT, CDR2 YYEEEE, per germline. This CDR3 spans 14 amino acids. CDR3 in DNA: TGTGCCAGCAGCTTCTGGGGGAGCAGGAACGAGCAGTACTTC. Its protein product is CASSFWGSRNEQYF.

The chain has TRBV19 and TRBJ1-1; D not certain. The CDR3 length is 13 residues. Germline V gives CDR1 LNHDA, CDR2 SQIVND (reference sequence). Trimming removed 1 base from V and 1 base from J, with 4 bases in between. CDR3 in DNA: TGTGCCAGTAGTATAGTCTGGAACACTGAAGCTTTCTTT. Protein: CASSIVWNTEAFF.

CDR3 nucleotide sequence: TGTGCCAGCAGTTTAACAATCACAGGGGGGCGGACAGATACGCAGTATTTT. The encoded protein is CASSLTITGGRTDTQYF. The rearrangement links TRBV28 to TRBJ2-3; 8 bases match TRBD1. Germline trimming cut 2 bases from V and 3 bases from J; bases unmatched to any gene: 10. CDR1 is MDHEN, CDR2 SYDVKM, per germline. The CDR3 spans 17 residues.

The CDR3, as DNA: TGCGCCAGCAGCCAAGCGAATTTAGTCTCCGCCGGGGAGCTGTTTTTT. Protein: CASSQANLVSAGELFF. The chain links TRBV4-1 to TRBJ2-2; no clear D gene. V was trimmed by 1 base and J by 6 bases, leaving 15 bases between them. The CDR3 spans 16 residues. Germline V gene sequence: CDR1 MGHRA, CDR2 YSYEKL.

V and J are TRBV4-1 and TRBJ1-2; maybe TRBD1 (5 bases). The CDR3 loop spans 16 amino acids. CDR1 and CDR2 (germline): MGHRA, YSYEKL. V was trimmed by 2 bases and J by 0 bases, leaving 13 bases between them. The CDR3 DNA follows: TGCGCCAGCAGCCAAATTCCAGGGAGCACTAACTATGGCTACACCTTC. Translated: CASSQIPGSTNYGYTF.

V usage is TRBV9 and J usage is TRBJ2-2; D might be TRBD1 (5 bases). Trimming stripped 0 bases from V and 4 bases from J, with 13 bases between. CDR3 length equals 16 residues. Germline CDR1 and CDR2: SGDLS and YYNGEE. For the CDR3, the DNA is TGTGCCAGCAGCGTAGCAGGGAACGTTGGCACCGGGGAGCTGTTTTTT. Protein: CASSVAGNVGTGELFF.

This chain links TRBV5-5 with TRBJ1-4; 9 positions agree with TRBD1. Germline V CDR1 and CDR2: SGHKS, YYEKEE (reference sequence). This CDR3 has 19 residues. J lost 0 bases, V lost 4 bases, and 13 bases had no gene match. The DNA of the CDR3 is TGTGCCAGCAGCATAGGTGGCCGGGGACAGGGCGCAACTAATGAAAAACTGTTTTTT. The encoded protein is CASSIGGRGQGATNEKLFF.

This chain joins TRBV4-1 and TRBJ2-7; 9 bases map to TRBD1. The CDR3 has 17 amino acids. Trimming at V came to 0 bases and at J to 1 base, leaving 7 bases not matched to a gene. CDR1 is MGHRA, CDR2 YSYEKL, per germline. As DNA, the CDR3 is TGCGCCAGCAGCCAAGACGGGACAGGGTTAGGGTCCTACGAGCAGTACTTC. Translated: CASSQDGTGLGSYEQYF.

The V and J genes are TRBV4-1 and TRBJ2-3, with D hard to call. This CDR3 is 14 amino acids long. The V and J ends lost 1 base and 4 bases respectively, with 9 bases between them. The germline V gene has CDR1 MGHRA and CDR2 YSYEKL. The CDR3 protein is CASSQVGSADTQYF. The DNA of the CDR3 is TGCGCCAGCAGCCAAGTGGGGTCTGCAGATACGCAGTATTTT.

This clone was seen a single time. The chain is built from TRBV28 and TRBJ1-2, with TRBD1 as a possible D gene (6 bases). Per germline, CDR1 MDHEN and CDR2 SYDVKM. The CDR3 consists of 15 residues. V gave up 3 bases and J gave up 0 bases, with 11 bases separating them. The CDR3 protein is CASSFQGNPNYGYTF. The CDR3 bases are TGTGCCAGCAGTTTTCAGGGGAACCCTAACTATGGCTACACCTTC.

CDR3 DNA sequence: TGTGCCAGCAGGAAGCCCCTGGACAGGAACTATGGCTACACCTTC. Residues: CASRKPLDRNYGYTF. The chain couples TRBV2 to TRBJ1-2; 7 nucleotides line up with TRBD1. The CDR3 contains 15 residues. CDR1 is SNHLY, CDR2 FYNNEI, per germline. With 6 bases clipped from V and 2 bases from J, the junction kept 9 bases outside the gene matches.

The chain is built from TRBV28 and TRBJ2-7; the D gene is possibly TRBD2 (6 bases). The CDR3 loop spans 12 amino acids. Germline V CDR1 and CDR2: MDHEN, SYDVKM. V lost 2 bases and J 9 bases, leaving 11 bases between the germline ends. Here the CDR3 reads CASSLRTNWQYF. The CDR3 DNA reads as TGTGCCAGCAGTTTACGGACTAATTGGCAGTACTTC.

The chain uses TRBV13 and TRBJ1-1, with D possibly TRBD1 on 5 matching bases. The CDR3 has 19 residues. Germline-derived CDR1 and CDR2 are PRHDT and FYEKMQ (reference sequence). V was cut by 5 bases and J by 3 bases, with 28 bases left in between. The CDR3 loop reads CASSGGTHRDPSGDTEAFF. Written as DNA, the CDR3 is TGTGCCAGCAGCGGGGGGACCCACCGGGACCCAAGTGGAGACACTGAAGCTTTCTTT.

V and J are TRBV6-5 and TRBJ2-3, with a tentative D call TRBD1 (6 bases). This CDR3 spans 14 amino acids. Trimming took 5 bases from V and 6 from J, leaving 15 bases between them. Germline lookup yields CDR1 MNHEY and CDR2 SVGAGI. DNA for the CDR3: TGTGCCAGCAGTCGACAGGTTGGGTGGGATACGCAGTATTTT. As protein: CASSRQVGWDTQYF.

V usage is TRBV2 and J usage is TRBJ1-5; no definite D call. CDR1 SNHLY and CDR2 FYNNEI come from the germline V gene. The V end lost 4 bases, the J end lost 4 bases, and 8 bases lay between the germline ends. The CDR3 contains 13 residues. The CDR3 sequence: CASSGDGNQPQHF. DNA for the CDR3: TGTGCCAGCAGTGGTGACGGGAATCAGCCCCAGCATTTT.

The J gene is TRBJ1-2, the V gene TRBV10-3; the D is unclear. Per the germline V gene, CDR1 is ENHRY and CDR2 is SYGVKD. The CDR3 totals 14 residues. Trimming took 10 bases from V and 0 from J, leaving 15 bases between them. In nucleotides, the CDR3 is TGTGCCACAAGTAGGAGTGCCGCTAACTATGGCTACACCTTC. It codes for CATSRSAANYGYTF.

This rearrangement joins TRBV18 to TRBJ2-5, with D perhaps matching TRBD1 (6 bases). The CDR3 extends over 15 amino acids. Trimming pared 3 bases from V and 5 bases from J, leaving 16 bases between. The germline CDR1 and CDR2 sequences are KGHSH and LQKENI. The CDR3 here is CASSPDLGAGETQYF. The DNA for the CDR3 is TGTGCCAGCTCACCCGATCTGGGGGCCGGGGAGACCCAGTACTTC. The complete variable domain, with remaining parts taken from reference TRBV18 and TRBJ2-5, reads NAGVMQNPRHLVRRRGQEARLRCSPMKGHSHVYWYRQLPEEGLKFMVYLQKENIIDESGMPKERFSAEFPKEGPSILRIQQVVRGDSAAYFCASSPDLGAGETQYFGPGTRLLVL.

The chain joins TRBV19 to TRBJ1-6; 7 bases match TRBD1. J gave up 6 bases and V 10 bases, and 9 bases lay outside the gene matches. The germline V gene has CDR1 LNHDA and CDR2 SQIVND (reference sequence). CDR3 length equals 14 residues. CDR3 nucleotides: TGTGCCACAAAGCCGGGACAGATTAATTCACCCCTCCACTTT. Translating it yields CATKPGQINSPLHF.

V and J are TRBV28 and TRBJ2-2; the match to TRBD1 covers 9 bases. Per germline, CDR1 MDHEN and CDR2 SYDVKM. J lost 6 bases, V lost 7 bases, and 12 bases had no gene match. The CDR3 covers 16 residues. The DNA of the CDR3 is TGTGCCAGCACCGAAACCGGGACAGGGCGGCCCGGGGAGCTGTTTTTT. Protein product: CASTETGTGRPGELFF.

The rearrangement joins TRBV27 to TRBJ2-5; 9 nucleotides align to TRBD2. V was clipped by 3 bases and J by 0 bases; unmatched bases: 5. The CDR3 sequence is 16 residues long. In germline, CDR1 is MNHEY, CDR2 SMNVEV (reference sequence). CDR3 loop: CASSFKRGVYQETQYF. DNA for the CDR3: TGTGCCAGCAGTTTTAAGCGGGGGGTGTACCAAGAGACCCAGTACTTC.

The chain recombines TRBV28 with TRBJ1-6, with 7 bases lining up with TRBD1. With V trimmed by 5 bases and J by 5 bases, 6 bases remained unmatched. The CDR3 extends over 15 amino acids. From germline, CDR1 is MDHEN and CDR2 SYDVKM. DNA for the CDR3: TGTGCCAGCAGTAGACAGGGCTCAGATAATTCACCCCTCCACTTT. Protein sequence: CASSRQGSDNSPLHF.

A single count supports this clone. The CDR3 bases are TGTGCCAGCAAACAACAGGGCACCTGGGGGAATGAGCAGTTCTTC. Its translation is CASKQQGTWGNEQFF. V gene TRBV6-1 combines with J gene TRBJ2-1, with TRBD1 as a possible D gene (6 bases). The CDR3 is 15 residues long. Trimming pared 7 bases from V and 7 bases from J, leaving 20 bases between. Germline V gene sequence: CDR1 MNHNS, CDR2 SASEGT.

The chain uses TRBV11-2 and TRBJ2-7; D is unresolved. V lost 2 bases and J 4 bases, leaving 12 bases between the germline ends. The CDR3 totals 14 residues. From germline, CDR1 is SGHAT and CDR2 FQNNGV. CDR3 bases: TGTGCCAGCAGCTTATATGGAGTAGGGTACGAGCAGTACTTC. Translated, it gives CASSLYGVGYEQYF.

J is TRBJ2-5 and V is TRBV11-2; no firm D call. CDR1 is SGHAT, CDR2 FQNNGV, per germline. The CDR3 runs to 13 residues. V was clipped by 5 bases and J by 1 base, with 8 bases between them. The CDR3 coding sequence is TGTGCCAGCAGCCAACTGATCCAAGAGACCCAGTACTTC. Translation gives CASSQLIQETQYF.